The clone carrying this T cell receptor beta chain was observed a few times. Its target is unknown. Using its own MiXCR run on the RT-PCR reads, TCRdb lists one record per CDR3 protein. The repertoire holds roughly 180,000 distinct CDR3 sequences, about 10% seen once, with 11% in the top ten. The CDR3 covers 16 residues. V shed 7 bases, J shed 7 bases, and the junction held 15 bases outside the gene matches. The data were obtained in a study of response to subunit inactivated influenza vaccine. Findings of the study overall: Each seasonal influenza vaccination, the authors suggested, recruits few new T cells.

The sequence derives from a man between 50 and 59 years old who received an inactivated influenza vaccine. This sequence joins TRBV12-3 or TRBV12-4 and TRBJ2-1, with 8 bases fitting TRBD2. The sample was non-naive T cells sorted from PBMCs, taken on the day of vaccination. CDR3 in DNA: TGTGCCAGCAACCCATTTAACGGGAGGGCCAAAAATGAGCAGTTCTTC. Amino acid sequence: CASNPFNGRAKNEQFF.